This record concerns one T cell receptor (beta chain) sequence. Its cognate antigen is unknown. CDR1 is MDHEN and CDR2 is SYDVKM in the germline V gene. With 6 bases removed from V and 4 bases from J, the gap between germline ends came to 22 bases. The CDR3 is 17 residues long. Genomic DNA from each subset was divided evenly over several immunoSEQ plates. Profiling relied on immunoSEQ multiplex PCR, and the TCRdb table lists in-frame clones only, not all of them. The table shows 500,000 to 550,000 clones, with about 96% occurring only once. This sample was included in a study of shared clonotypes between healthy human individuals. Study-wide results and limits: Represented genetic and exposure-history diversity was restricted by having few donors.

Sequenced material: naive CD4+ T cells sorted from blood. Documented subset: CD45RA+ positively selected. The sequence was obtained from a woman aged 25 to 45 in good health. The V gene is TRBV28, the J gene TRBJ2-1; possible D gene TRBD1, 6 bases. Here the CDR3 reads CASSPTGQQRYYNEQFF. The CDR3 bases are TGTGCCAGCAGCCCCACCGGACAGCAACGATATTACAATGAGCAGTTCTTC.